This T cell receptor beta chain was profiled in a study of cytomegalovirus exposure and HLA in healthy donors. Study-level points and caveats: A missense DCLRE1C variant was associated with V- and J-gene trimming of TCR beta chains in a later analysis, and an independent cohort replicated the association. What TCR beta sequences reportedly achieved was accurate prediction of HLA-A and HLA-B alleles in most subjects.

The PCR used 60 Vbeta and 13 Jbeta primers. Clones were read by immunoSEQ multiplex PCR, and TCRdb kept only the in-frame ones, dropping some. The table includes around 150,000 clones, 75% to 80% detected once. CDR1 is SQVTM and CDR2 is ANQGSEA in the germline V gene. This CDR3 contains 13 residues. V shed 3 bases and J shed 4 bases, with 12 bases lying between them. This clone was observed a few times. Its specificity is unknown. The receptor was isolated from a woman aged 45-65 years in good health and CMV-seropositive. V usage is TRBV29-1 and J usage is TRBJ1-1, with a possible D match to TRBD1 (5 bases). Sequencing was done on a sample of PBMCs. The CDR3 region has the DNA TGCAGCGTTGATCTACAGGTAGGCACTGAAGCTTTCTTT. Amino acids: CSVDLQVGTEAFF.